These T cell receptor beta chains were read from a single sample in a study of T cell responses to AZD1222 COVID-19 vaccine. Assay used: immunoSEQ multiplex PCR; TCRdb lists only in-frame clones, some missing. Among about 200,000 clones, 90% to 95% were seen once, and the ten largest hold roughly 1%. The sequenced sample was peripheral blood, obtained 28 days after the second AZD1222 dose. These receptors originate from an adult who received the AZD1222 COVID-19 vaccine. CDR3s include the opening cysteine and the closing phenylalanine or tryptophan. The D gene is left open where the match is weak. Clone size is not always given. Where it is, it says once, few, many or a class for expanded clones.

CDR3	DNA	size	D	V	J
CASSEGGTVFQETQYF	TGTGCCAGCAGTGAAGGTGGGACAGTTTTCCAAGAGACCCAGTACTTC	-	TRBD1	TRBV6-1	TRBJ2-5
CASSLEGAGYEQFF	TGTGCCAGCAGCTTAGAGGGGGCAGGGTATGAGCAGTTCTTC	-	TRBD1	TRBV7-9	TRBJ2-1
CASSPYGTNEKLFF	TGTGCCAGCAGCCCTTATGGAACTAATGAAAAACTGTTTTTT	-	-	TRBV27	TRBJ1-4
CASNVGNYGYTF	TGTGCCAGCAACGTGGGCAACTATGGCTACACCTTC	-	-	TRBV6-6	TRBJ1-2
CASGYGSNTEAFF	TGTGCCAGCGGATACGGGTCGAACACTGAAGCTTTCTTT	-	-	TRBV12-3/TRBV12-4	TRBJ1-1
CASSLDRPSYYEQYF	TGTGCCAGCAGCTTAGATCGTCCCAGTTACTACGAGCAGTACTTC	-	-	TRBV11-2	TRBJ2-7
CASSLTGQGITDTQYF	TGCGCCAGCAGCTTGACGGGACAGGGGATTACAGATACGCAGTATTTT	-	TRBD1	TRBV5-1	TRBJ2-3
CASSPGFEKLFF	TGTGCCAGCAGTCCAGGATTTGAAAAACTGTTTTTT	-	-	TRBV6-5	TRBJ1-4
CASSLADRVTNEKLFF	TGTGCCAGCTCACTAGCGGACAGGGTAACTAATGAAAAACTGTTTTTT	-	TRBD1	TRBV18	TRBJ1-4
CASSLALRNYEQYF	TGTGCCAGCAGCTTAGCGCTAAGGAACTACGAGCAGTACTTC	few	-	TRBV11-1	TRBJ2-7
CAWRTGLGNTIYF	TGTGCCTGGCGGACAGGGCTGGGGAACACCATATATTTT	-	TRBD1	TRBV30	TRBJ1-3
CAWSVRNEQFF	TGTGCCTGGAGTGTACGCAATGAGCAGTTCTTC	-	-	TRBV30	TRBJ2-1
CASREGQGGMSQHF	TGTGCCAGCAGGGAGGGACAGGGTGGTATGTCCCAGCATTTT	-	TRBD1	TRBV2	TRBJ1-5
CASSIGGSVSEKLFF	TGTGCCAGTAGTATTGGGGGGTCAGTAAGTGAAAAACTGTTTTTT	-	-	TRBV19	TRBJ1-4
CASSLQGGGREQYF	TGTGCCAGCAGTTTACAAGGCGGGGGGCGAGAGCAGTACTTC	-	TRBD2	TRBV28	TRBJ2-7
CASSLYRANTGELFF	TGTGCCAGCAGCTTATATAGGGCGAACACCGGGGAGCTGTTTTTT	-	-	TRBV7-9	TRBJ2-2
CASSYSRGRDQPQHF	TGTGCCAGCAGTTACTCAAGGGGGCGCGATCAGCCCCAGCATTTT	-	TRBD1	TRBV6-5	TRBJ1-5
CALDRTGYGYTF	TGTGCCTTAGACAGGACCGGATATGGCTACACCTTC	few	-	TRBV30	TRBJ1-2
CASSGVDTQYF	TGTGCCAGCAGTGGAGTCGATACGCAGTATTTT	-	-	TRBV6-6	TRBJ2-3
CASSLLSNRPHNLGANYGYTF	TGTGCCAGCAGTTTATTATCAAACCGGCCTCATAATTTGGGGGCTAACTATGGCTACACCTTC	-	-	TRBV27	TRBJ1-2
CASSIKPGNTEAFF	TGTGCCAGCAGTATAAAACCAGGGAACACTGAAGCTTTCTTT	-	-	TRBV6-5	TRBJ1-1
CASSLESGITEAFF	TGCGCCAGCAGCTTGGAATCGGGGATCACTGAAGCTTTCTTT	-	-	TRBV5-1	TRBJ1-1
CATSRDYGGTSQETQYF	TGTGCCACCAGCAGAGATTATGGGGGGACCTCCCAAGAGACCCAGTACTTC	-	-	TRBV15	TRBJ2-5
CASGLVQSGGQTQYF	TGTGCTAGTGGTTTGGTACAAAGCGGGGGACAGACCCAGTACTTC	once	TRBD2	TRBV12-5	TRBJ2-5
CASGTGLEQYF	TGTGCCAGCGGGACAGGGCTCGAGCAGTACTTC	-	TRBD1	TRBV7-3	TRBJ2-7
CASSLRGAATDTQYF	TGCGCCAGCAGCTTGAGGGGCGCGGCCACAGATACGCAGTATTTT	-	-	TRBV5-1	TRBJ2-3
CASKKLAGSGTQYF	TGTGCCAGCAAAAAACTAGCGGGGAGCGGGACCCAGTACTTC	-	TRBD2	TRBV2	TRBJ2-5
CASSQPQGSNYGYTF	TGTGCCAGCAGCCAACCACAGGGTTCTAACTATGGCTACACCTTC	few	-	TRBV4-2	TRBJ1-2
CASSYLSLGEQYF	TGTGCCAGCAGTTACTTATCCCTGGGGGAGCAGTACTTC	-	-	TRBV6-5	TRBJ2-7
CASMVWGNANEKLFF	TGTGCCAGCATGGTTTGGGGAAATGCTAATGAAAAACTGTTTTTT	-	-	TRBV6-5	TRBJ1-4
CASSYGPATNEKLFF	TGTGCCAGCAGTTACGGACCAGCAACTAATGAAAAACTGTTTTTT	-	-	TRBV6-5	TRBJ1-4
CASSLAWGDEQYF	TGTGCCAGCAGCTTAGCGTGGGGGGACGAGCAGTACTTC	once	-	TRBV7-2	TRBJ2-7
CASSQDRGLGNQPQHF	TGTGCCAGCAGCCAAGACAGGGGGTTAGGCAATCAGCCCCAGCATTTT	-	TRBD1	TRBV3-1/TRBV3-2	TRBJ1-5
CASSYGGRQNYGYTF	TGTGCCAGCAGTTACGGGGGCCGCCAGAACTATGGCTACACCTTC	-	-	TRBV6-5	TRBJ1-2
CAWSGDPNQPQHF	TGTGCCTGGTCAGGGGATCCCAATCAGCCCCAGCATTTT	-	-	TRBV30	TRBJ1-5